The 15 T cell receptor beta chains presented below share a single source sample, sequenced in a study of CD8 T cells in ankylosing spondylitis. TCRdb reprocessed the 5' RACE reads with MiXCR, giving one entry per CDR3 protein. Among 200,000 or so distinct CDR3 sequences listed, approximately 13% were seen once. What was sequenced was blood, either unsorted or a sorted T cell fraction (not recorded which). All receptors come from a female donor with ankylosing spondylitis or in good health (not recorded which).

Concerning this clonotype: Relative to the germline gene, one junction end is altered; a read error may explain this. This chain uses TRBV12-3 or TRBV12-4 with TRBJ1-2; 8 nucleotides line up with TRBD1. This CDR3 comprises 15 residues. CDR3 loop: CASSSPDRGVYGYSF. The DNA for the CDR3 is TGTGCCAGCAGTTCCCCCGACAGGGGAGTCTATGGCTACTCCTTC.

This clonotype was seen ten or more times. The V and J genes are TRBV7-9 and TRBJ1-4, with D tentatively TRBD1 (5 bases). The CDR3 has 16 amino acids. Trimming took off 1 base at V and 9 bases at J, with 18 bases between the two ends. Germline V gives CDR1 SEHNR, CDR2 FQNEAQ (reference sequence). For the CDR3, the DNA is TGTGCCAGCAGCTTAGTTTCCGGGACGCTGGAGAAAAAACTGTTTTTT. Encoded protein: CASSLVSGTLEKKLFF.

The chain is built from TRBV11-2 and TRBJ2-3; TRBD1 agrees at 9 bases. This CDR3 is built from 14 residues. The trim removed 5 bases at V and 4 bases at J, leaving 4 bases unmatched. CDR1 and CDR2 from the germline V gene are SGHAT and FQNNGV. CDR3 coding DNA: TGTGCCAGCAGCCCGACAGGGGGTGCAGATACGCAGTATTTT. Amino acids: CASSPTGGADTQYF.

Many counts were recorded for this clonotype. V and J are TRBV5-1 and TRBJ2-5; a possible D gene is TRBD2 (6 bases). V was pared by 0 bases and J by 1 base, with 16 bases between. The germline gives CDR1 SGHRS, CDR2 YFSETQ. The CDR3 covers 17 residues. CDR3 in DNA: TGCGCCAGCAGCTTGGGGGCTAGGGGACTCCTCCAAGAGACCCAGTACTTC. This encodes CASSLGARGLLQETQYF.

A remark on this clonotype: A much bigger clone sits one base away, suggesting this may be a read error. This likely comes from a read error, as the CDR3 has no conserved phenylalanine or tryptophan at its end. The gene calls are TRBV9 and TRBJ2-7; D ambiguous. V lost 3 bases and J lost 4, with 8 bases in between. The CDR3 extends over 12 amino acids. Germline V CDR1 and CDR2: SGDLS, YYNGEE. This CDR3 is CASSGESYEQYS. CDR3 coding DNA: TGTGCCAGCAGCGGAGAGAGTTACGAGCAGTACTCC.

The chain joins TRBV5-6 to TRBJ1-5; no clear D. The V gene's germline CDR1 is SGHDT and CDR2 YYEEEE. Between the trimmed V and J ends, which lost 1 base and 1 base, there was a span of 3 bases. The CDR3 spans 13 residues. This CDR3 reads CASSLRSNQPQHF. The CDR3 coding sequence is TGTGCCAGCAGCTTGCGCAGCAATCAGCCCCAGCATTTT.

This sequence joins TRBV4-2 and TRBJ1-2, with 9 bases aligning to TRBD1. V shed 4 bases, J shed 2 bases, and the junction held 2 bases outside the gene matches. The germline CDR1 and CDR2 sequences are LGHNA and YNFKEQ. The CDR3 has 14 amino acids. CDR3 sequence: CASSRTGDNYGYTF. The CDR3 nucleotides are TGTGCCAGCAGCCGGACAGGGGACAACTATGGCTACACCTTC.

There are many counts of this clonotype. The chain has TRBV12-3 or TRBV12-4 and TRBJ2-5; D gene ambiguous. V dropped 3 bases and J dropped 2 bases, with 10 bases sitting between them. The length of the CDR3 is 14 residues. In DNA, the CDR3 is TGTGCCAGCAGTTTCGTCATCAGGCAAGAGACCCAGTACTTC. Translating it yields CASSFVIRQETQYF.

In DNA, the CDR3 is TGTGCCAGCAGTTACGGGACATCGAACACCGGGGAGCTGTTTTTT. The encoded protein is CASSYGTSNTGELFF. J is TRBJ2-2 and V is TRBV6-5, with D maybe TRBD1 (6 bases). V lost 2 bases, J lost 0 bases, and 7 bases lay in between. Germline V gives CDR1 MNHEY, CDR2 SVGAGI. The CDR3 spans 15 residues.

Here the CDR3 DNA reads TGTGCCAGCAGCTCCAGGGGGTCTGAAGCTTTCTTT. Amino acids: CASSSRGSEAFF. V gene TRBV7-9 combines with J gene TRBJ1-1; TRBD1 aligns across 7 bases. Germline V gene data show CDR1 as SEHNR and CDR2 as FQNEAQ (reference sequence). The V and J ends lost 4 bases and 6 bases, in that order; junction bases with no gene match: 2. The CDR3 runs to 12 residues.

This clonotype was picked up many times. The chain's CDR3 is CASSYSQVGQPQHF. CDR3 DNA: TGTGCCAGCAGTTACTCACAGGTTGGTCAGCCCCAGCATTTT. V is TRBV6-5 and J is TRBJ1-5; D perhaps matches TRBD1 (5 bases). Deletions cut 0 bases from V and 6 bases from J, with 9 bases between. CDR3 size: 14 residues. In germline, CDR1 is MNHEY, CDR2 SVGAGI.

The V gene is TRBV20-1, the J gene TRBJ2-5; TRBD2 aligns across 16 bases. The CDR3 spans 14 residues. CDR1 DFQATT and CDR2 SNEGSKA come from the germline V gene (reference sequence). V shed 6 bases, J shed 11 bases, and the junction held 9 bases outside the gene matches. CDR3 DNA sequence: TGCAGTGCAACTCTCGGGACTAGCGGGGGGGCGCAGTACTTC. The encoded protein is CSATLGTSGGAQYF.

This clonotype came up many times. V gene TRBV5-1 combines with J gene TRBJ1-1; 7 nucleotides match TRBD1. Looked up from germline, CDR1 is SGHRS and CDR2 is YFSETQ. The CDR3 length is 14 residues. The ends lost 7 bases at V and 0 bases at J; junction bases unmatched: 6. The CDR3 is CASRQGVMNTEAFF. In DNA, the CDR3 is TGCGCCAGCCGGCAGGGGGTCATGAACACTGAAGCTTTCTTT.

There are many counts of this clonotype. The rearrangement links TRBV5-1 to TRBJ2-5, with 11 bases lining up with TRBD1. Looked up from germline, CDR1 is SGHRS and CDR2 is YFSETQ. The J segment lost 0 bases and the V segment lost 4 bases, leaving 5 bases of the junction unmatched. The CDR3 is made up of 16 amino acids. CDR3 bases: TGCGCCAGCAGCGCAGGGACAGGGGGTTACCAAGAGACCCAGTACTTC. Translation gives CASSAGTGGYQETQYF.

This clonotype was seen a few times. V gene TRBV18 combines with J gene TRBJ2-7; D tentatively fits TRBD1 or TRBD2 (5 bases each). The CDR3 is 12 residues long. The V end lost 2 bases, the J end lost 6 bases, and 8 bases lay between the germline ends. In germline, CDR1 is KGHSH, CDR2 LQKENI. The CDR3 DNA sequence: TGTGCCAGCTCACCATTGGGGACCGAGCAGTACTTC. This translates into CASSPLGTEQYF.